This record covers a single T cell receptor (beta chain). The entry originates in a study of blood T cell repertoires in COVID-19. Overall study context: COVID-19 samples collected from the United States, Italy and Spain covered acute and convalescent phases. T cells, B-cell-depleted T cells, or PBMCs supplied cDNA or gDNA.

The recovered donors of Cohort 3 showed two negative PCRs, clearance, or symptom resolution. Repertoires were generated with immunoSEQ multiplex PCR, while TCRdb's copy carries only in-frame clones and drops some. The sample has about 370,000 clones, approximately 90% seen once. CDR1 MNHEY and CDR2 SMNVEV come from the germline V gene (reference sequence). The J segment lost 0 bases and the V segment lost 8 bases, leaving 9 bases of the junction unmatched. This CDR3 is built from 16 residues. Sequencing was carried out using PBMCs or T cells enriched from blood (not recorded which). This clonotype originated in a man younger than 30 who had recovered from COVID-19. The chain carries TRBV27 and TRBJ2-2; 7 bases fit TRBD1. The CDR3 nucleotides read TGTGCCAGCGGTTCGTGGGGGACAGCGAACACCGGGGAGCTGTTTTTT. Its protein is CASGSWGTANTGELFF.